The 27 T cell receptor beta chains presented below share a single source sample, sequenced in a study of cytomegalovirus exposure and HLA in healthy donors. The primer mix had 60 Vbeta and 13 Jbeta primers. Clones were sequenced by immunoSEQ multiplex PCR, and TCRdb holds only the in-frame ones, with some missing. The sample has approximately 150,000 clones; just over 75% are singletons. The sample was PBMCs. These TCRs come from a woman aged 40 to 50 in good health and CMV-seronegative.

This clone has a single count. The chain links TRBV9 to TRBJ2-2; D is perhaps TRBD2 (5 bases). There are 15 residues in the CDR3. The germline V gene has CDR1 SGDLS and CDR2 YYNGEE. Trimming took off 0 bases at V and 7 bases at J, with 13 bases between the two ends. The CDR3 DNA is TGTGCCAGCAGCGTAGCTCCGGACTGGGGCGGGGAGCTGTTTTTT. Encoded protein: CASSVAPDWGGELFF.

V is TRBV19 and J is TRBJ2-6; TRBD2 might be the D (5 bases). Germline CDR1 is LNHDA and CDR2 is SQIVND (reference sequence). The CDR3 totals 13 residues. Trimming took off 7 bases at V and 2 bases at J, with 6 bases between the two ends. This chain's CDR3 is CASIGAGANVLTF. As DNA, the CDR3 is TGTGCCAGTATCGGGGCTGGGGCCAACGTCCTGACTTTC.

This clone is a singleton in its sample. The genes are TRBV30 and TRBJ1-5, with TRBD1 matching 9 bases. Germline V lookup: CDR1 GTSNPN, CDR2 SVGIG (reference sequence). The CDR3 runs 14 residues. The V and J ends lost 5 bases and 5 bases, in that order; junction bases with no gene match: 7. CDR3 residues: CAWDMGQGDQPQHF. DNA for the CDR3: TGTGCCTGGGACATGGGACAGGGAGATCAGCCCCAGCATTTT.

The V gene is TRBV28, the J gene TRBJ1-5; 8 positions match TRBD1. V lost 2 bases and J lost 4; bases outside the gene matches: 16. The CDR3 is 19 amino acids. Germline assignment: CDR1 MDHEN and CDR2 SYDVKM. CDR3 sequence: CASSLKTGAPRLLNQPQHF. The CDR3 DNA reads TGTGCCAGCAGTTTAAAGACAGGGGCGCCAAGACTCCTTAATCAGCCCCAGCATTTT.

This chain uses TRBV19 with TRBJ1-2; 8 bases match TRBD1. Germline loops: CDR1 LNHDA, CDR2 SQIVND (reference sequence). V lost 6 bases and J lost 4; bases outside the gene matches: 1. This CDR3 region has 12 residues. CDR3 nucleotides: TGTGCCAGTAGAACAGGGGGCTATGGCTACACCTTC. It codes for CASRTGGYGYTF.

This rearrangement joins TRBV29-1 to TRBJ1-1, with D uncertain. V lost 4 bases to trimming and J lost 2 bases, with 11 bases between them. The CDR3 covers 13 residues. Germline V CDR1 and CDR2: SQVTM, ANQGSEA. The CDR3 DNA sequence: TGCAGCGTTGTTAGAGGGTCCAACACTGAAGCTTTCTTT. Residues: CSVVRGSNTEAFF. The full variable domain, rest sourced from reference TRBV29-1 and TRBJ1-1, is SAVISQKPSRDICQRGTSLTIQCQVDSQVTMMFWYRQQPGQSLTLIATANQGSEATYESGFVIDKFPISRPNLTFSTLTVSNMSPEDSSIYLCSVVRGSNTEAFFGQGTRLTVV.

V gene TRBV6-5 combines with J gene TRBJ1-1; D may be TRBD1 (6 bases). The CDR3 length is 14 residues. Per germline, CDR1 MNHEY and CDR2 SVGAGI. V was shortened by 6 bases and J by 6 bases, with 17 bases between the two germline ends. In DNA form, the CDR3 reads TGTGCCAGCAGCTCAACCGCGACAGGTTCTGAAGCTTTCTTT. Its translation: CASSSTATGSEAFF.

The chain couples TRBV2 to TRBJ2-2; D may be TRBD2 (5 bases). This CDR3 region has 17 residues. V was clipped by 7 bases and J by 4 bases, with 22 bases between them. In germline, CDR1 is SNHLY, CDR2 FYNNEI. The DNA for the CDR3 is TGTGCCAGCATCAGCCAAAGGCGCTTGGCGGGCACCGGGGAGCTGTTTTTT. It specifies CASISQRRLAGTGELFF.

The genes are TRBV30 and TRBJ1-4, with TRBD1 as a possible D gene (5 bases). This CDR3 spans 12 amino acids. V lost 0 bases and J 13 bases, leaving 12 bases between the germline ends. Germline lookup yields CDR1 GTSNPN and CDR2 SVGIG (reference sequence). Written as DNA, the CDR3 is TGTGCCTGGAGTGTAGACAGCCTGGGACTGTTTTTT. Protein: CAWSVDSLGLFF.

This clone has just a few counts. The CDR3 sequence is CSVGDFGSGNTIYF. DNA of the CDR3: TGCAGCGTTGGGGACTTTGGGAGTGGAAACACCATATATTTT. This chain joins TRBV29-1 and TRBJ1-3, with a possible D match to TRBD1 (5 bases). In germline, CDR1 is SQVTM, CDR2 ANQGSEA. The CDR3 has 14 residues. Deletions cut 4 bases from V and 3 bases from J, with 13 bases between.

In the case of this clone: Additional DNA sequences in this sample encode the identical CDR3. The gene calls are TRBV29-1 and TRBJ2-2, with TRBD1 matching 9 bases. J was trimmed by 1 base and V by 7 bases; bases with no gene match: 1. Germline V gene sequence: CDR1 SQVTM, CDR2 ANQGSEA. The CDR3 has 13 residues. In DNA form, the CDR3 reads TGCAGCGGGGGACAGGGGAACACCGGGGAGCTGTTTTTT. Its protein product is CSGGQGNTGELFF.

This rearrangement joins TRBV27 to TRBJ2-1; a possible D gene is TRBD2 (7 bases). The V gene lost 9 bases and the J gene lost 9 bases, with 12 bases spanning the gap. From germline, CDR1 is MNHEY and CDR2 SMNVEV (reference sequence). This CDR3 region has 11 residues. The CDR3 DNA reads as TGTGCCAGGTTGGGAGGGGGTGAGCAGTTCTTC. It is translated as CARLGGGEQFF.

The genes are TRBV6-6 and TRBJ2-1, with a tentative D call TRBD2 (6 bases). The CDR3 runs 15 residues. With 4 bases removed from V and 0 bases from J, the gap between germline ends came to 10 bases. CDR1 and CDR2 (germline): MNHNY, SVGAGI (reference sequence). CDR3 bases: TGTGCCAGCAGTTTGCAAGCGGGCTCCTACAATGAGCAGTTCTTC. This gives the protein CASSLQAGSYNEQFF.

The V call is TRBV20-1, the J call TRBJ1-2, with D hard to call. The V and J ends lost 6 bases and 1 base respectively, with 6 bases between them. The CDR3 spans 11 residues. Germline lookup yields CDR1 DFQATT and CDR2 SNEGSKA (reference sequence). The CDR3 DNA sequence: TGCAGTGCCTATAATAACTATGGCTACACCTTC. Translation gives CSAYNNYGYTF.

A single count supports this clone. The V gene is TRBV19, the J gene TRBJ1-5; D not certain. The CDR3 is made up of 12 amino acids. V lost 7 bases, J lost 7 bases, and 11 bases lay in between. The germline CDR1 and CDR2 sequences are LNHDA and SQIVND (reference sequence). The CDR3 sequence is CASNGDGQPQHF. In DNA form, the CDR3 reads TGTGCCAGTAATGGAGATGGGCAGCCCCAGCATTTT.

The DNA for the CDR3 is TGCGCCAGCAGCGCCTTACAGGGTAGAGCCGGGGAGCTGTTTTTT. Its protein is CASSALQGRAGELFF. The chain links TRBV5-1 to TRBJ2-2; perhaps TRBD1 as D (6 bases). The V gene lost 4 bases and the J gene lost 6 bases, with 16 bases spanning the gap. This CDR3 is 15 amino acids long. The germline gives CDR1 SGHRS, CDR2 YFSETQ.

The chain combines TRBV7-8 with TRBJ2-7; D gene ambiguous. CDR1 and CDR2 (germline): SGHVS, FQNEAQ. This CDR3 has 13 amino acids. V was shortened by 8 bases and J by 0 bases, with 11 bases between the two germline ends. The CDR3 region is CASQSASSYEQYF. CDR3 in DNA: TGTGCCAGCCAGTCCGCTAGCTCCTACGAGCAGTACTTC.

This chain connects TRBV27 to TRBJ2-7; a weak D match, TRBD2 (5 bases). From germline, CDR1 is MNHEY and CDR2 SMNVEV (reference sequence). The CDR3 sequence is 14 residues long. With 1 base removed from V and 6 bases from J, the gap between germline ends came to 13 bases. The CDR3 region is CASSLLEGAGEQYF. The CDR3 bases are TGTGCCAGCAGTTTATTAGAGGGCGCTGGCGAGCAGTACTTC.

The chain uses TRBV2 and TRBJ2-2, with 14 bases aligning to TRBD2. Trimming cost V 8 bases and J 6 bases; bases outside gene matches: 5. The CDR3 length is 15 residues. Germline-derived CDR1 and CDR2 are SNHLY and FYNNEI. In DNA form, the CDR3 reads TGTGCCAGCGGGACTAGCGGGAGTGTCGCCGGGGAGCTGTTTTTT. Encoded protein: CASGTSGSVAGELFF.

V is TRBV2 and J is TRBJ2-3; 9 bases align to TRBD2. CDR1 SNHLY and CDR2 FYNNEI come from the germline V gene. Unmatched junction bases numbered 18, after V lost 4 bases and J lost 4 bases. The CDR3 has 19 residues. DNA for the CDR3: TGTGCCAGCAGTGCGGGTAGCGGGAGAGGATCAAGTTGGGCAGATACGCAGTATTTT. Amino acid sequence: CASSAGSGRGSSWADTQYF. The full variable domain, its missing parts supplied by reference TRBV2 and TRBJ2-3, is EPEVTQTPSHQVTQMGQEVILRCVPISNHLYFYWYRQILGQKVEFLVSFYNNEISEKSEIFDDQFSVERPDGSNFTLKIRSTKLEDSAMYFCASSAGSGRGSSWADTQYFGPGTRLTVL.

The rearrangement links TRBV6-6 to TRBJ2-4, with D tentatively TRBD2 (6 bases). Per germline, CDR1 MNHNY and CDR2 SVGAGI (reference sequence). V lost 6 bases to trimming and J lost 1 base, with 7 bases between them. CDR3 length: 13 residues. CDR3 in amino acids: CASSSGAKNIQYF. The CDR3 DNA follows: TGTGCCAGCAGCAGCGGGGCCAAAAACATTCAGTACTTC.

The gene calls are TRBV29-1 and TRBJ2-5; D is unclear. V was shortened by 4 bases and J by 3 bases, with 9 bases between the two germline ends. The CDR3 contains 12 residues. Germline V gene lookup returns CDR1 SQVTM and CDR2 ANQGSEA. The CDR3 sequence: CSVAPPEETQYF. CDR3 in DNA: TGCAGCGTTGCCCCCCCCGAAGAGACCCAGTACTTC. The variable domain in full, with the rest retrieved from reference TRBV29-1 and TRBJ2-5, is SAVISQKPSRDICQRGTSLTIQCQVDSQVTMMFWYRQQPGQSLTLIATANQGSEATYESGFVIDKFPISRPNLTFSTLTVSNMSPEDSSIYLCSVAPPEETQYFGPGTRLLVL.

This clone came up once. This chain links TRBV19 with TRBJ1-4; TRBD1 agrees at 9 bases. Germline assignment: CDR1 LNHDA and CDR2 SQIVND (reference sequence). The trim removed 5 bases at V and 10 bases at J, leaving 8 bases unmatched. The CDR3 runs to 14 residues. CDR3 coding DNA: TGTGCCAGTAGTCCGGGACAGGGCGAAGGAAAACTGTTTTTT. Translating it yields CASSPGQGEGKLFF. Complete variable domain (other parts from reference TRBV19 and TRBJ1-4): DGGITQSPKYLFRKEGQNVTLSCEQNLNHDAMYWYRQDPGQGLRLIYYSQIVNDFQKGDIAEGYSVSREKKESFPLTVTSAQKNPTAFYLCASSPGQGEGKLFFGSGTQLSVL.

The chain is built from TRBV19 and TRBJ2-2, with a tentative D call TRBD1 (6 bases). The germline CDR1 and CDR2 sequences are LNHDA and SQIVND (reference sequence). CDR3 length: 16 amino acids. V shed 6 bases and J shed 5 bases, with 19 bases lying between them. For the CDR3, the DNA is TGTGCCAGTAGCTGGGGGCGGAAAACCTTAACCGGGGAGCTGTTTTTT. As protein: CASSWGRKTLTGELFF.

The chain couples TRBV5-1 to TRBJ1-5, with D possibly TRBD1 on 6 matching bases. CDR1 and CDR2 from the germline V gene are SGHRS and YFSETQ. The CDR3 has 16 amino acids. V was trimmed by 0 bases and J by 6 bases, leaving 16 bases between them. The CDR3: CASSLDPLGASQPQHF. The CDR3 DNA is TGCGCCAGCAGCTTGGACCCCTTGGGGGCAAGTCAGCCCCAGCATTTT.

The chain employs TRBV2 and TRBJ2-1; 10 bases are a match to TRBD1. After removal of 7 bases from V and 14 bases from J, the junction contained 14 bases not matched to a gene. The germline gives CDR1 SNHLY, CDR2 FYNNEI. CDR3 length equals 14 residues. The CDR3 loop reads CASNGDRGRVGEFF. The CDR3 coding sequence is TGTGCCAGCAATGGCGACAGGGGGCGGGTAGGAGAGTTCTTC.

The chain links TRBV6-5 to TRBJ2-3; 7 bases align to TRBD1. J was trimmed by 3 bases and V by 2 bases; bases with no gene match: 5. Germline loops: CDR1 MNHEY, CDR2 SVGAGI. This CDR3 has 15 residues. DNA of the CDR3: TGTGCCAGCAGTTACGGGGACAGCCTGACAGATACGCAGTATTTT. Protein sequence: CASSYGDSLTDTQYF.